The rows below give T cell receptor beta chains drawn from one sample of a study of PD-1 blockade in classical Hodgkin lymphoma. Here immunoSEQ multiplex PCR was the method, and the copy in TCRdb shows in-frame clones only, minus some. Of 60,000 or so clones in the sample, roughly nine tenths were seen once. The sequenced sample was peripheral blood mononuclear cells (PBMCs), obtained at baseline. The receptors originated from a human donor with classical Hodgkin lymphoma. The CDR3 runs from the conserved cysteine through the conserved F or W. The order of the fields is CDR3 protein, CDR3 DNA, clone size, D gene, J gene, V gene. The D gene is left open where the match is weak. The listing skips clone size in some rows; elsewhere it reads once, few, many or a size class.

cdr3_aa: CASSSRGVTGELFF
cdr3_nt: TGTGCCAGCAGTTCCCGGGGTGTGACCGGGGAGCTGTTTTTT
clone_size: once
d_call: NA
j_call: TRBJ2-2
v_call: TRBV2

cdr3_aa: CASSLLENTGELFF
cdr3_nt: TGTGCCAGCAGCCTGTTGGAGAACACCGGGGAGCTGTTTTTT
clone_size: NA
d_call: NA
j_call: TRBJ2-2
v_call: TRBV4-2

cdr3_aa: CASSFDGLNEKLFF
cdr3_nt: TGTGCCAGCAGCTTCGACGGACTTAATGAAAAACTGTTTTTT
clone_size: NA
d_call: NA
j_call: TRBJ1-4
v_call: TRBV7-9

cdr3_aa: CASSLGGSVEKLFF
cdr3_nt: TGTGCCAGCAGCTTAGGGGGCTCGGTTGAAAAACTGTTTTTT
clone_size: NA
d_call: TRBD1
j_call: TRBJ1-4
v_call: TRBV5-4

cdr3_aa: CASSLDSNEQFF
cdr3_nt: TGTGCCAGCAGCTTAGACAGCAATGAGCAGTTCTTC
clone_size: NA
d_call: NA
j_call: TRBJ2-1
v_call: TRBV5-4

cdr3_aa: CASSLLVAGLTGELFF
cdr3_nt: TGTGCCAGCAGTTTATTGGTAGCGGGCCTCACCGGGGAGCTGTTTTTT
clone_size: NA
d_call: TRBD2
j_call: TRBJ2-2
v_call: TRBV28

cdr3_aa: CASSLTGELFF
cdr3_nt: TGTGCCAGCAGCTTAACCGGGGAGCTGTTTTTT
clone_size: NA
d_call: NA
j_call: TRBJ2-2
v_call: TRBV7-3

cdr3_aa: CASSGQGGEETQYF
cdr3_nt: TGTGCCAGCTCGGGCCAGGGGGGTGAAGAGACCCAGTACTTC
clone_size: NA
d_call: NA
j_call: TRBJ2-5
v_call: TRBV18

cdr3_aa: CASSQGWLLAATDTQYF
cdr3_nt: TGTGCCAGCAGCCAAGGGTGGTTACTAGCGGCCACAGATACGCAGTATTTT
clone_size: NA
d_call: TRBD2
j_call: TRBJ2-3
v_call: TRBV14

cdr3_aa: CASSRGGALYIQYF
cdr3_nt: TGTGCCAGCAGTCGCGGGGGGGCCCTTTACATTCAGTACTTC
clone_size: NA
d_call: TRBD2
j_call: TRBJ2-4
v_call: TRBV6-1

cdr3_aa: CASSVTGDLMKQYF
cdr3_nt: TGTGCCAGCAGCGTAACAGGGGATTTAATGAAGCAGTACTTC
clone_size: few
d_call: TRBD1
j_call: TRBJ2-7
v_call: TRBV11-1

cdr3_aa: CASSPDTDTQYF
cdr3_nt: TGTGCCAGCAGTCCCGACACAGATACGCAGTATTTT
clone_size: NA
d_call: NA
j_call: TRBJ2-3
v_call: TRBV28

cdr3_aa: CASSQVSIISGNTIYF
cdr3_nt: TGCGCCAGCAGCCAAGTTTCTATCATCTCTGGAAACACCATATATTTT
clone_size: NA
d_call: NA
j_call: TRBJ1-3
v_call: TRBV4-1

cdr3_aa: CASSVAYEQYF
cdr3_nt: TGTGCCAGCAGCGTAGCCTACGAGCAGTACTTC
clone_size: once
d_call: NA
j_call: TRBJ2-7
v_call: TRBV11-2